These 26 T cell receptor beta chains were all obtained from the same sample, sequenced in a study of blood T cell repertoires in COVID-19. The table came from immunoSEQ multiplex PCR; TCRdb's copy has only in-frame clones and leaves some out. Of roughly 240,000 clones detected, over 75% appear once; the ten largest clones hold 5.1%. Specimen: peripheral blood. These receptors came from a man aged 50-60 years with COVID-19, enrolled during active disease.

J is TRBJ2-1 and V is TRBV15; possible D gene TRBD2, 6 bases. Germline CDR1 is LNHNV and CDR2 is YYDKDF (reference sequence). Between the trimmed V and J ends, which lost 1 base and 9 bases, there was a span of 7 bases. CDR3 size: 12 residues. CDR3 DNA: TGTGCCACCAGCAGAGGGCGGGGTGAGCAGTTCTTC. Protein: CATSRGRGEQFF.

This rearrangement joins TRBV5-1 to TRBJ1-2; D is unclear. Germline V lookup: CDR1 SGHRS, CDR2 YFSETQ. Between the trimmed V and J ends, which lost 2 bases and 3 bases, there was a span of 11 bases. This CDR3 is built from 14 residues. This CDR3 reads CASSFYRADYGYTF. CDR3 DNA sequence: TGCGCCAGCAGCTTTTACAGAGCTGACTATGGCTACACCTTC.

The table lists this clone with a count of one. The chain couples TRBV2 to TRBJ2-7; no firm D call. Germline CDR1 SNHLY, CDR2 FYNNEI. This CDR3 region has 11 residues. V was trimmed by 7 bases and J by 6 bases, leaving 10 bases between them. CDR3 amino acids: CASTTTLEQYF. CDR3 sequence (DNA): TGTGCCAGCACTACTACTCTCGAGCAGTACTTC. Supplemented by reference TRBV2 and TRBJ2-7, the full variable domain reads EPEVTQTPSHQVTQMGQEVILRCVPISNHLYFYWYRQILGQKVEFLVSFYNNEISEKSEIFDDQFSVERPDGSNFTLKIRSTKLEDSAMYFCASTTTLEQYFGPGTRLTVT.

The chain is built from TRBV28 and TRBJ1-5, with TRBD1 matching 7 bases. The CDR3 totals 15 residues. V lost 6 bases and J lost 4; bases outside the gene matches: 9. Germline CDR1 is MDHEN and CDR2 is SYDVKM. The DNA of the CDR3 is TGTGCCAGCAGGCAAGACAGGGTCCCTAATCAGCCCCAGCATTTT. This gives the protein CASRQDRVPNQPQHF.

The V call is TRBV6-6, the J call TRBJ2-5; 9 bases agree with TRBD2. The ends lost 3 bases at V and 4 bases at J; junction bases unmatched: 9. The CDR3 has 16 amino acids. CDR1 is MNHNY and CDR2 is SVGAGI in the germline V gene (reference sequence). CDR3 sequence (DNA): TGTGCCAGCAGTTATGAGTTAGCGGGGGCAGGAGAGACCCAGTACTTC. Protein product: CASSYELAGAGETQYF.

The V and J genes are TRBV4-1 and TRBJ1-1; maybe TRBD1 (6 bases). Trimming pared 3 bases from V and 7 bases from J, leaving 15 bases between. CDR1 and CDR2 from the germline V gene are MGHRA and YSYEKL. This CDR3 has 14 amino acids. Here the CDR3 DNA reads TGCGCCAGCAGCCAGTTGTGGGGGCAGGATGAAGCTTTCTTT. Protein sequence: CASSQLWGQDEAFF.

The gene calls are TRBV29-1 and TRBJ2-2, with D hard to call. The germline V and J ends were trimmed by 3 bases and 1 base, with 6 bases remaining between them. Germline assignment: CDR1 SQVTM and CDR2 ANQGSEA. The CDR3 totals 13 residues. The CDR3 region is CSVDAGNTGELFF. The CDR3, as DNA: TGCAGCGTTGACGCCGGGAACACCGGGGAGCTGTTTTTT.

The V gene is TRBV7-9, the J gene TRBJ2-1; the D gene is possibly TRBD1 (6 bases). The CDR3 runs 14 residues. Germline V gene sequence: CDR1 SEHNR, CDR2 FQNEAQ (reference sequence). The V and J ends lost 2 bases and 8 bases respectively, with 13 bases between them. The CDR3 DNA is TGTGCCAGCAGCTTAAGGACAGCTTGGGATGAGCAGTTCTTC. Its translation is CASSLRTAWDEQFF.

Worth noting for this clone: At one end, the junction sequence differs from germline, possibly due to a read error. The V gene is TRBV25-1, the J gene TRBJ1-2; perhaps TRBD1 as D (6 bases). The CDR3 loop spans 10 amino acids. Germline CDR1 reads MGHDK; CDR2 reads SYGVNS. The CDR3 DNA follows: TGCAAAAGGGGGGGACCTGGCTACACCTTC. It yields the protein CKRGGPGYTF.

The CDR3 nucleotides are TGTGCCAGCAGCCGGCAGGGGTCCTACGAGCAGTACTTC. Its protein product is CASSRQGSYEQYF. This chain links TRBV5-4 with TRBJ2-7, with D possibly matching TRBD1 (6 bases). This CDR3 spans 13 amino acids. V was cut by 4 bases and J by 1 base, with 9 bases left in between. Germline CDR1 and CDR2: SGHNT and YYREEE (reference sequence).

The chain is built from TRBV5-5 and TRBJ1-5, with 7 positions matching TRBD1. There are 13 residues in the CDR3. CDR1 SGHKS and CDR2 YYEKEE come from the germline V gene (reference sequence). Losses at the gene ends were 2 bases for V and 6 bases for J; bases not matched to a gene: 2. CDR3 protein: CASSFTGAQPQHF. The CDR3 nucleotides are TGTGCCAGCAGCTTCACAGGGGCTCAGCCCCAGCATTTT.

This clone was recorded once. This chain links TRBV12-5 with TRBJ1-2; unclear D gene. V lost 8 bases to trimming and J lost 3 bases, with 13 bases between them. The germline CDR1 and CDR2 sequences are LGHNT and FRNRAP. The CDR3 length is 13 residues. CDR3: CASPGWRDYGYTF. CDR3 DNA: TGTGCTAGTCCCGGCTGGCGGGACTATGGCTACACCTTC.

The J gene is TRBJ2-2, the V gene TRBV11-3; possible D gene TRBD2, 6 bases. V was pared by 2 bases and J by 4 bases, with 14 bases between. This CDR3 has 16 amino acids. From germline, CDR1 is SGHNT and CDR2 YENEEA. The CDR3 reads CASSLNPPGVTGELFF. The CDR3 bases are TGTGCCAGCAGCTTAAACCCACCGGGGGTCACCGGGGAGCTGTTTTTT.

The chain's CDR3 is CASIPSSRYNEQFF. The DNA of the CDR3 is TGTGCCAGCATCCCGTCTAGCCGCTACAATGAGCAGTTCTTC. The V and J genes are TRBV7-8 and TRBJ2-1, with D possibly matching TRBD2 (5 bases). With 7 bases removed from V and 3 bases from J, the gap between germline ends came to 13 bases. The CDR3 extends over 14 amino acids. Germline V lookup: CDR1 SGHVS, CDR2 FQNEAQ.

The CDR3 sequence is CSAEDRAKNIQYF. CDR3 DNA: TGCAGCGCTGAGGACAGGGCCAAAAACATTCAGTACTTC. The gene calls are TRBV29-1 and TRBJ2-4; the match to TRBD1 covers 7 bases. CDR3 length: 13 amino acids. V was clipped by 7 bases and J by 1 base; unmatched bases: 4. CDR1 SQVTM and CDR2 ANQGSEA come from the germline V gene.

CDR3 coding DNA: TGTGCCTGGAGAAGAAGGGGCGGGGATAGCAATCAGCCCCAGCATTTT. Protein: CAWRRRGGDSNQPQHF. The chain is built from TRBV30 and TRBJ1-5; D may be TRBD1 (5 bases). The CDR3 runs 16 residues. CDR1 is GTSNPN and CDR2 is SVGIG in the germline V gene (reference sequence). The V gene lost 3 bases and the J gene lost 0 bases, with 15 bases spanning the gap.

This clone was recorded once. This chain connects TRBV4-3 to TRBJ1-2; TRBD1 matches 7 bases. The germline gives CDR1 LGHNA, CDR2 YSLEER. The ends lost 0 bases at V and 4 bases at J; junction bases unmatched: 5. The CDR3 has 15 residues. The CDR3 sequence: CASSQDRQGGYGYTF. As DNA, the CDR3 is TGCGCCAGCAGCCAAGACCGACAGGGAGGCTATGGCTACACCTTC.

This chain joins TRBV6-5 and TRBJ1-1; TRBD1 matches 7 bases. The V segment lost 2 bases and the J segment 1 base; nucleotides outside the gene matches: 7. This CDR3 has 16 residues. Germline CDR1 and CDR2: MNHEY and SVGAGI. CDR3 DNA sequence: TGTGCCAGCAGTTACCTCGGGACAGAGAGGAACACTGAAGCTTTCTTT. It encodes CASSYLGTERNTEAFF.

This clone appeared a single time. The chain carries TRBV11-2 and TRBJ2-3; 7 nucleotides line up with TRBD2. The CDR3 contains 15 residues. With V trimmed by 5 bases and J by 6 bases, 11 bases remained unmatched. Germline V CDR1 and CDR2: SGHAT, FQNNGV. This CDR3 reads CASSLEAGPWDTQYF. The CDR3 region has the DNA TGTGCCAGCAGCCTGGAAGCGGGGCCCTGGGATACGCAGTATTTT.

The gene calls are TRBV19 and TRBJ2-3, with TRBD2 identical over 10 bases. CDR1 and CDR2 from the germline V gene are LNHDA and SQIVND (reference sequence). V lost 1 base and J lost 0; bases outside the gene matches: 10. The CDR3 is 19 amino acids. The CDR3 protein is CASSIGSGSGGPSTDTQYF. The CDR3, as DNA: TGTGCCAGTAGTATAGGATCGGGTAGCGGGGGGCCGAGCACAGATACGCAGTATTTT.

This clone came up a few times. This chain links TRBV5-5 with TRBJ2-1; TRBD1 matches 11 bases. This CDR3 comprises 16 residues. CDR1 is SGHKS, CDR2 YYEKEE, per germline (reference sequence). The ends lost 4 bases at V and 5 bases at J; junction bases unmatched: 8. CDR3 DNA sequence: TGTGCCAGCAGCCCGCGGACAGGGGGCTCGGACAATGAGCAGTTCTTC. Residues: CASSPRTGGSDNEQFF.

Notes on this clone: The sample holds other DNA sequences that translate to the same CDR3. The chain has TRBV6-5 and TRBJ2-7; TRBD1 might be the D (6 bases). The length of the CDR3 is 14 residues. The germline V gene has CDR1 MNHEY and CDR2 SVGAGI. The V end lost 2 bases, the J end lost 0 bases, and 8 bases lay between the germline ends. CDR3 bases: TGTGCCAGCAGTTACAGGGGGTCCTCCTACGAGCAGTACTTC. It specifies CASSYRGSSYEQYF.

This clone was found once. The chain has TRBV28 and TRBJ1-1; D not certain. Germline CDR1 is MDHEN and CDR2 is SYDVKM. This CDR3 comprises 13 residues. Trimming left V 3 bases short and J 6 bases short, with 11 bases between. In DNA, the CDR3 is TGTGCCAGCAGTTTGGAGGTGGTCCCTGAAGCTTTCTTT. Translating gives CASSLEVVPEAFF.

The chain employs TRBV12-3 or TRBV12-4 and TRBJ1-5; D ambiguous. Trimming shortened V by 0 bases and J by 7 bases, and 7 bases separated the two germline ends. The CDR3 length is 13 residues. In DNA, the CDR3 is TGTGCCAGCAGTTTAGCCACAGACCAGCCCCAGCATTTT. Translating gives CASSLATDQPQHF.

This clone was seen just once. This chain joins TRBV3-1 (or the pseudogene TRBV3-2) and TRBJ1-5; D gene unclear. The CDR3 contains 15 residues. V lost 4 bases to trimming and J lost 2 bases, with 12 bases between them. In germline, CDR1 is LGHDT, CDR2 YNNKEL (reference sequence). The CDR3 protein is CASSPIFSGNQPQHF. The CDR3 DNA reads TGTGCCAGCAGCCCGATATTTAGTGGCAATCAGCCCCAGCATTTT.

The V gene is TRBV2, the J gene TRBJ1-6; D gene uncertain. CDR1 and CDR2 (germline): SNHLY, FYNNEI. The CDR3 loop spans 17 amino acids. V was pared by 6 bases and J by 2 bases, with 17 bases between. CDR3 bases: TGTGCCAGCAGATCGGGTGGCGGGAGCCCCTATAATTCACCCCTCCACTTT. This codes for CASRSGGGSPYNSPLHF. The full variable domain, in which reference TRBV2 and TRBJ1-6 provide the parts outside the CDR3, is EPEVTQTPSHQVTQMGQEVILRCVPISNHLYFYWYRQILGQKVEFLVSFYNNEISEKSEIFDDQFSVERPDGSNFTLKIRSTKLEDSAMYFCASRSGGGSPYNSPLHFGNGTRLTVT.